The source of this TCR beta chain is a study of cytomegalovirus exposure and HLA in healthy donors. Per the germline V gene, CDR1 is SGDLS and CDR2 is YYNGEE. There are 13 residues in the CDR3. J gave up 4 bases and V 2 bases, and 2 bases lay outside the gene matches. The PCR was carried out with 60 Vbeta primers and 13 Jbeta primers. The repertoire was sequenced with immunoSEQ multiplex PCR; TCRdb's copy has only in-frame clones and lacks some. In all, the sample yields over 100,000 clones. The TCR originated in a man aged 18-30 years in good health and CMV-seronegative. The chain couples TRBV9 to TRBJ1-1, with 7 bases lining up with TRBD1. The source material was PBMCs. The CDR3 DNA is TGTGCCAGCAGCGTTCAGGGGGGCACTGAAGCTTTCTTT. It yields the protein CASSVQGGTEAFF.